This entry lists 30 T cell receptor beta chains sequenced from one sample in a study of OX40 agonist ivuxolimab in advanced cancers. The repertoire was sequenced with immunoSEQ multiplex PCR; TCRdb's copy has only in-frame clones and lacks some. The sample yields about 110,000 clones, around 93% seen once. The specimen comprised CD4+ or CD8+ T cells sorted from blood, sampled in a trial of the OX40 agonist ivuxolimab. These receptors all stem from an adult with an advanced solid tumor such as melanoma, head and neck, liver or kidney cancer.

The chain joins TRBV10-3 to TRBJ2-7; possibly TRBD2 for D (6 bases). Germline-derived CDR1 and CDR2 are ENHRY and SYGVKD. This CDR3 is 14 amino acids long. The V and J ends lost 5 bases and 1 base respectively, with 12 bases between them. The CDR3 DNA sequence: TGTGCCATCAGTAGCGGGTTGGGGTCCTACGAGCAGTACTTC. Translation gives CAISSGLGSYEQYF.

The V call is TRBV6-5, the J call TRBJ2-1; D possibly matches TRBD1 or TRBD2 (6 bases each). The ends were cut back, 9 bases at V and 9 bases at J, with 24 bases in the middle. The germline V gene has CDR1 MNHEY and CDR2 SVGAGI. This CDR3 is 15 amino acids long. The CDR3 region is CASTSISQGGREQFF. As DNA, the CDR3 is TGTGCCAGTACTTCAATTAGTCAAGGGGGGCGTGAGCAGTTCTTC.

The chain carries TRBV28 and TRBJ2-7; 8 bases are a match to TRBD1. Trimming removed 6 bases from V and 2 bases from J; junction bases left unmatched: 9. In germline, CDR1 is MDHEN, CDR2 SYDVKM. CDR3 size: 15 residues. The DNA of the CDR3 is TGTGCCAGCAGGCCACCCGGGACAGGTACCTACGAGCAGTACTTC. Its protein product is CASRPPGTGTYEQYF.

The V gene is TRBV12-5, the J gene TRBJ2-3; either TRBD1 or TRBD2 may fit D (5 bases each). V lost 5 bases, J lost 2 bases, and 14 bases lay in between. CDR1 and CDR2 from the germline V gene are LGHNT and FRNRAP. This CDR3 comprises 15 residues. The CDR3 spells CASGPWDGPTDTQYF. The CDR3 nucleotides are TGTGCTAGTGGTCCCTGGGACGGGCCCACAGATACGCAGTATTTT.

Here the CDR3 reads CASSLDSQETQYF. Written as DNA, the CDR3 is TGTGCCAGCAGCCTGGACTCACAAGAGACCCAGTACTTC. The V gene is TRBV9, the J gene TRBJ2-5; D possibly corresponds to TRBD2 (5 bases). The CDR3 totals 13 residues. Germline CDR1 reads SGDLS; CDR2 reads YYNGEE. V was trimmed by 4 bases and J by 2 bases, leaving 9 bases between them.

The genes are TRBV9 and TRBJ1-3; weak D call: TRBD1 (5 bases). V shed 5 bases and J shed 3 bases, with 15 bases lying between them. CDR3 length: 15 residues. The germline V gene encodes CDR1 SGDLS and CDR2 YYNGEE. CDR3: CASSPSGSHGNTIYF. DNA for the CDR3: TGTGCCAGCAGTCCATCAGGGAGCCATGGAAACACCATATATTTT.

This sequence joins TRBV28 and TRBJ2-1, with 7 nucleotides matching TRBD1. CDR1 and CDR2 (germline): MDHEN, SYDVKM. The CDR3 runs to 13 residues. J was trimmed by 7 bases and V by 8 bases; bases with no gene match: 8. The CDR3: CASGDRVRNEQFF. The CDR3 DNA reads TGTGCCAGCGGCGACAGGGTGAGGAATGAGCAGTTCTTC.

In this sample, this clone turned up once. The V and J genes are TRBV2 and TRBJ2-7, with TRBD1 as a possible D gene (5 bases). CDR1 and CDR2 from the germline V gene are SNHLY and FYNNEI. This CDR3 has 13 residues. Trimming cost V 7 bases and J 7 bases, with 17 bases left between them. The CDR3 reads CASIRTQQREQYF. Written as DNA, the CDR3 is TGTGCCAGCATTAGGACACAACAACGGGAGCAGTACTTC.

J is TRBJ2-1 and V is TRBV5-1; 10 positions agree with TRBD2. Germline values: CDR1 SGHRS, CDR2 YFSETQ. V shed 2 bases and J 2 bases; nucleotides not matched to a gene: 1. The length of the CDR3 is 15 residues. The chain's CDR3 is CASSFLAGAYNEQFF. Written as DNA, the CDR3 is TGCGCCAGCAGCTTCCTAGCGGGAGCCTACAATGAGCAGTTCTTC.

The gene calls are TRBV9 and TRBJ2-7; 7 nucleotides line up with TRBD2. The CDR3 is 13 amino acids. Germline CDR1 and CDR2: SGDLS and YYNGEE. V was clipped by 3 bases and J by 6 bases; unmatched bases: 6. CDR3 region: CASSGVAGSEQYF. In DNA form, the CDR3 reads TGTGCCAGCAGCGGGGTAGCGGGTTCCGAGCAGTACTTC.

This clone was recorded a few times. The rearrangement uses TRBV28 and TRBJ2-7; possibly TRBD1 or TRBD2 for D (7 bases each). This CDR3 comprises 13 residues. With 10 bases removed from V and 5 bases from J, the gap between germline ends came to 18 bases. The germline CDR1 and CDR2 sequences are MDHEN and SYDVKM. The CDR3, as DNA: TGTGCCACCGCCCTCAGGGGGGGCGACGAGCAGTACTTC. Protein product: CATALRGGDEQYF.

This chain joins TRBV19 and TRBJ1-1; 11 bases map to TRBD1. Germline assignment: CDR1 LNHDA and CDR2 SQIVND (reference sequence). CDR3 size: 15 residues. Losses at the gene ends were 5 bases for V and 9 bases for J; bases not matched to a gene: 11. CDR3 DNA: TGTGCCAGTAGTCCAGGCCGAGGGACAGGGGGAAAAGCTTTCTTT. It specifies CASSPGRGTGGKAFF. Full variable domain (rest looked up from reference TRBV19 and TRBJ1-1): DGGITQSPKYLFRKEGQNVTLSCEQNLNHDAMYWYRQDPGQGLRLIYYSQIVNDFQKGDIAEGYSVSREKKESFPLTVTSAQKNPTAFYLCASSPGRGTGGKAFFGQGTRLTVV.

The CDR3 loop reads CASSPFGAGNYGYTF. The CDR3 nucleotides read TGCGCCAGCAGCCCCTTCGGGGCAGGGAACTATGGCTACACCTTC. This chain joins TRBV4-1 and TRBJ1-2; a weak D match, TRBD1 (5 bases). The CDR3 contains 15 residues. Germline CDR1 and CDR2: MGHRA and YSYEKL. V gave up 4 bases and J gave up 2 bases, with 14 bases separating them.

The V call is TRBV18, the J call TRBJ2-7, with D possibly matching TRBD2 (5 bases). There are 15 residues in the CDR3. Germline V gene sequence: CDR1 KGHSH, CDR2 LQKENI. Trimming cost V 0 bases and J 3 bases, with 12 bases left between them. CDR3 in DNA: TGTGCCAGCTCACCACCCGCGGCTAGCCACTACGAGCAGTACTTC. This sequence encodes CASSPPAASHYEQYF. The entire variable domain, with the rest obtained from reference TRBV18 and TRBJ2-7, is as follows: NAGVMQNPRHLVRRRGQEARLRCSPMKGHSHVYWYRQLPEEGLKFMVYLQKENIIDESGMPKERFSAEFPKEGPSILRIQQVVRGDSAAYFCASSPPAASHYEQYFGPGTRLTVT.

This clone showed up just once. Here the CDR3 DNA reads TGTGCCAGCAGTGCCTCAAGGGGGTCCATGAACACTGAAGCTTTCTTT. This sequence encodes CASSASRGSMNTEAFF. The gene calls are TRBV2 and TRBJ1-1; D may be TRBD1 (6 bases). This CDR3 is built from 16 residues. Germline V CDR1 and CDR2: SNHLY, FYNNEI. Trimming removed 4 bases from V and 0 bases from J, with 15 bases in between.

This chain joins TRBV7-9 and TRBJ1-1, with 7 bases lining up with TRBD1. With 5 bases clipped from V and 0 bases from J, the junction kept 6 bases outside the gene matches. Germline V CDR1 and CDR2: SEHNR, FQNEAQ (reference sequence). CDR3 length: 15 amino acids. The CDR3 protein is CASSSGQAMNTEAFF. The CDR3 nucleotides are TGTGCCAGCAGCAGCGGACAGGCGATGAACACTGAAGCTTTCTTT.

The chain couples TRBV27 to TRBJ1-5; tentative D call: TRBD1 (5 bases). V was cut by 6 bases and J by 7 bases, with 13 bases left in between. There are 13 residues in the CDR3. Germline assignment: CDR1 MNHEY and CDR2 SMNVEV (reference sequence). CDR3 sequence: CASRKQETQPQHF. The CDR3 coding sequence is TGTGCCAGCAGAAAACAGGAGACCCAGCCCCAGCATTTT.

The chain joins TRBV5-4 to TRBJ2-2; possibly TRBD2 for D (5 bases). Per germline, CDR1 SGHNT and CDR2 YYREEE (reference sequence). CDR3 length: 17 residues. Trimming shortened V by 4 bases and J by 0 bases, and 16 bases separated the two germline ends. In nucleotides, the CDR3 is TGTGCCAGCAGCCCAGCACTAGGACGGTCGAACACCGGGGAGCTGTTTTTT. Translation: CASSPALGRSNTGELFF.

The CDR3 protein is CASSPRLNQPQHF. The CDR3 DNA follows: TGTGCCAGCTCACCCCGCCTTAATCAGCCCCAGCATTTT. The chain is built from TRBV18 and TRBJ1-5; D is unclear. CDR1 and CDR2 from the germline V gene are KGHSH and LQKENI. V lost 3 bases and J lost 4, with 7 bases in between. This CDR3 spans 13 amino acids.

The V gene is TRBV29-1, the J gene TRBJ2-3; 12 positions agree with TRBD2. This CDR3 has 14 amino acids. From germline, CDR1 is SQVTM and CDR2 ANQGSEA. V lost 7 bases, J lost 5 bases, and 7 bases stayed unmatched. The CDR3, as DNA: TGCAGCGGCGGACTAGCGGGATCTAGAGATACGCAGTATTTT. The encoded protein is CSGGLAGSRDTQYF.

The V and J genes are TRBV7-9 and TRBJ1-2, with D perhaps matching TRBD1 (6 bases). V gave up 2 bases and J gave up 4 bases, with 11 bases separating them. This CDR3 contains 14 residues. From germline, CDR1 is SEHNR and CDR2 FQNEAQ (reference sequence). DNA for the CDR3: TGTGCCAGCAGCTTAATAGGGGGTATCTATGGCTACACCTTC. This sequence encodes CASSLIGGIYGYTF.

As DNA, the CDR3 is TGTGCCAGCAGCTTTGGGGGCACAGATACGCAGTATTTT. The encoded protein is CASSFGGTDTQYF. V and J are TRBV7-9 and TRBJ2-3; D is unclear. Germline loops: CDR1 SEHNR, CDR2 FQNEAQ (reference sequence). The length of the CDR3 is 13 residues. The V gene lost 3 bases and the J gene lost 1 base, with 5 bases spanning the gap.

The genes are TRBV6-1 and TRBJ2-3; the match to TRBD1 covers 7 bases. V dropped 8 bases and J dropped 4; count of bases not matched to a gene: 9. Per the germline V gene, CDR1 is MNHNS and CDR2 is SASEGT. This CDR3 has 14 residues. The CDR3 sequence: CASEGARAADTQYF. The CDR3 DNA reads as TGTGCCAGCGAGGGGGCGAGGGCGGCAGATACGCAGTATTTT.

The rearrangement uses TRBV19 and TRBJ1-2, with 7 nucleotides matching TRBD1. Germline V gene lookup returns CDR1 LNHDA and CDR2 SQIVND (reference sequence). This CDR3 is 15 amino acids long. The V gene end was trimmed by 5 bases and the J gene end by 1 base; junction bases not matched to a gene: 7. The CDR3 loop is CASSASGQLNYGYTF. Here the CDR3 DNA reads TGTGCCAGTAGTGCCTCGGGACAGCTTAACTATGGCTACACCTTC.

This chain links TRBV5-1 with TRBJ2-3, with D tentatively TRBD1 or TRBD2 (5 bases each). V lost 4 bases and J lost 2, with 11 bases in between. CDR3 length equals 14 residues. The germline V gene has CDR1 SGHRS and CDR2 YFSETQ. Here the CDR3 DNA reads TGCGCCAGCAGCCCGGGACCGACCACAGATACGCAGTATTTT. Translated, it gives CASSPGPTTDTQYF.

The rearrangement uses TRBV5-1 and TRBJ2-5, with a tentative D call TRBD1 (7 bases). This CDR3 comprises 13 residues. V lost 6 bases to trimming and J lost 5 bases, with 14 bases between them. The germline V gene encodes CDR1 SGHRS and CDR2 YFSETQ. The CDR3 loop reads CASTRGVWETQYF. CDR3 DNA sequence: TGCGCCAGCACCAGGGGGGTATGGGAGACCCAGTACTTC.

The V and J genes are TRBV7-9 and TRBJ1-2; D uncertain. Trimming removed 1 base at V and 9 bases at J, with 15 bases between. The CDR3 is made up of 14 amino acids. Germline V lookup: CDR1 SEHNR, CDR2 FQNEAQ (reference sequence). The CDR3 sequence: CASSLVAGDVSYTF. CDR3 DNA: TGTGCCAGCAGCTTAGTTGCGGGAGATGTCAGCTACACCTTC.

The CDR3 loop reads CASSYTHTGLETQYF. The CDR3 bases are TGTGCCAGCAGCTACACCCACACAGGGCTAGAGACCCAGTACTTC. The chain uses TRBV11-2 and TRBJ2-5; tentative D call: TRBD1 (6 bases). V lost 4 bases to trimming and J lost 4 bases, with 16 bases between them. Germline V gene sequence: CDR1 SGHAT, CDR2 FQNNGV. This CDR3 comprises 15 residues.

The count of this clone is one. V usage is TRBV11-1 and J usage is TRBJ1-1; D not certain. There are 13 residues in the CDR3. Germline V gives CDR1 SGHAT, CDR2 FQDESV (reference sequence). V lost 0 bases to trimming and J lost 6 bases, with 8 bases between them. CDR3 DNA: TGTGCCAGCAGCTTAGCGGAGGTACCTGAAGCTTTCTTT. Translating gives CASSLAEVPEAFF.

The DNA of the CDR3 is TGTGCCAGCGGGAGGGAGACCCAGTACTTC. The encoded protein is CASGRETQYF. This chain joins TRBV6-1 and TRBJ2-5; perhaps TRBD2 as D (6 bases). V was shortened by 8 bases and J by 5 bases, with 6 bases between the two germline ends. Germline V gives CDR1 MNHNS, CDR2 SASEGT. The CDR3 covers 10 residues.